Listed here are 26 T cell receptor beta chains from one sample, sequenced in a study of early T cells in non-severe SARS-CoV-2 infection. TCRdb analysed the 5' RACE reads with MiXCR anew, one entry per CDR3 protein. Seen here are about 46,000 distinct CDR3 sequences, roughly 5.4% observed once, and the top ten hold about 5.4%. Material: whole blood, obtained at baseline. The receptors derive from an adult who was a healthcare worker with PCR-confirmed SARS-CoV-2 infection or an uninfected control (not recorded which).

At least ten counts were recorded for this clonotype. The rearrangement links TRBV28 to TRBJ2-5; D call uncertain. Germline V CDR1 and CDR2: MDHEN, SYDVKM. Trimming took off 2 bases at V and 5 bases at J, with 18 bases between the two ends. This CDR3 is built from 16 residues. CDR3 loop: CASSLISLGRAETQYF. CDR3 sequence (DNA): TGTGCCAGCAGTTTAATCAGTTTGGGAAGGGCGGAGACCCAGTACTTC.

The chain joins TRBV2 to TRBJ2-2; D ambiguous. V was cut by 8 bases and J by 4 bases, with 5 bases left in between. The CDR3 totals 11 residues. CDR1 and CDR2 from the germline V gene are SNHLY and FYNNEI. CDR3 sequence: CASGSTGELFF. Here the CDR3 DNA reads TGTGCCAGCGGCTCCACCGGGGAGCTGTTTTTT.

This clonotype has at least ten counts. The chain recombines TRBV10-3 with TRBJ2-1; the D is unclear. The V and J ends lost 8 bases and 2 bases respectively, with 7 bases between them. The CDR3 spans 12 residues. The germline CDR1 and CDR2 sequences are ENHRY and SYGVKD. CDR3 DNA: TGTGCCATCGCAACCACCTACAATGAGCAGTTCTTC. This gives the protein CAIATTYNEQFF.

This clonotype was seen repeatedly, ten times or more. CDR3 protein: CASTGTSDTGELFF. In nucleotides, the CDR3 is TGTGCCAGCACAGGGACATCGGACACCGGGGAGCTGTTTTTT. The chain has TRBV6-1 and TRBJ2-2; the D gene is possibly TRBD1 (6 bases). V shed 7 bases and J shed 3 bases, with 12 bases lying between them. This CDR3 has 14 residues. Germline V gene lookup returns CDR1 MNHNS and CDR2 SASEGT.

This clonotype was seen at least ten times. The V call is TRBV13, the J call TRBJ2-7, with 14 nucleotides matching TRBD2. Germline V gene sequence: CDR1 PRHDT, CDR2 FYEKMQ (reference sequence). The V segment lost 5 bases and the J segment 5 bases; nucleotides outside the gene matches: 8. The length of the CDR3 is 16 residues. CDR3 in amino acids: CASSTPGLAGAHEQYF. The CDR3 region has the DNA TGTGCCAGCAGCACCCCGGGACTAGCGGGAGCCCACGAGCAGTACTTC. The full variable domain, completed using reference TRBV13 and TRBJ2-7, is AAGVIQSPRHLIKEKRETATLKCYPIPRHDTVYWYQQGPGQDPQFLISFYEKMQSDKGSIPDRFSAQQFSDYHSELNMSSLELGDSALYFCASSTPGLAGAHEQYFGPGTRLTVT.

The chain recombines TRBV24-1 with TRBJ2-3, with D perhaps TRBD2 (5 bases). Germline CDR1 is KGHDR and CDR2 is SFDVKD. The CDR3 totals 13 residues. Trimming left V 10 bases short and J 0 bases short, with 10 bases between. The CDR3 DNA is TGTGCCACGGCTCCGGGGAGCACAGATACGCAGTATTTT. Its translation is CATAPGSTDTQYF.

This clonotype was seen at least ten times. The V call is TRBV19, the J call TRBJ2-5, with D hard to call. CDR3 length equals 14 residues. The germline V and J ends were trimmed by 5 bases and 1 base, with 11 bases remaining between them. The germline CDR1 and CDR2 sequences are LNHDA and SQIVND (reference sequence). In DNA, the CDR3 is TGTGCCAGTAGTTCTCGACGAGTCCAAGAGACCCAGTACTTC. Its protein product is CASSSRRVQETQYF.

This clonotype was seen repeatedly, ten times or more. The chain carries TRBV30 and TRBJ1-2, with D perhaps TRBD1 (5 bases). Germline V gives CDR1 GTSNPN, CDR2 SVGIG (reference sequence). The CDR3 runs to 13 residues. The V end lost 3 bases, the J end lost 10 bases, and 18 bases lay between the germline ends. The CDR3 coding sequence is TGTGCCTGGAGCCGGGGCGGGGTTTCACACTACACCTTC. It specifies CAWSRGGVSHYTF. Combining the CDR3 with reference TRBV30 and TRBJ1-2 gives the whole variable domain SQTIHQWPATLVQPVGSPLSLECTVEGTSNPNLYWYRQAAGRGLQLLFYSVGIGQISSEVPQNLSASRPQDRQFILSSKKLLLSDSGFYLCAWSRGGVSHYTFGSGTRLTVV.

The chain combines TRBV30 with TRBJ1-3; D not certain. V lost 5 bases and J lost 7, with 6 bases in between. In germline, CDR1 is GTSNPN, CDR2 SVGIG (reference sequence). This CDR3 region has 10 residues. The CDR3 nucleotides are TGTGCCTGGGGAGGTAACACCATATATTTT. As protein: CAWGGNTIYF.

This clonotype was counted between two and nine times. J is TRBJ1-4 and V is TRBV7-2; perhaps TRBD1 as D (5 bases). Trimming pared 0 bases from V and 8 bases from J, leaving 13 bases between. CDR1 SGHTA and CDR2 FQGNSA come from the germline V gene. The CDR3 extends over 15 amino acids. CDR3 sequence (DNA): TGTGCCAGCAGCTTAGCGCGGGACCACGGAGAAAAACTGTTTTTT. Encoded protein: CASSLARDHGEKLFF.

CDR3 bases: TGCGCCAGCAGCCAAGAAAACGGTAACACTGAAGCTTTCTTT. Protein sequence: CASSQENGNTEAFF. The V and J genes are TRBV4-1 and TRBJ1-1, with unresolved D. The CDR3 has 14 amino acids. Germline CDR1 is MGHRA and CDR2 is YSYEKL. Trimming removed 0 bases from V and 2 bases from J, with 7 bases in between.

This clonotype was observed many times. The chain recombines TRBV10-3 with TRBJ1-6; D unresolved. Germline lookup yields CDR1 ENHRY and CDR2 SYGVKD. This CDR3 is built from 16 residues. V shed 10 bases and J shed 0 bases, with 16 bases lying between them. This CDR3 is CATGSDGPSYNSPLHF. CDR3 DNA sequence: TGTGCCACGGGTAGTGACGGACCCTCCTATAATTCACCCCTCCACTTT.

The sample holds many counts of this clonotype. The chain links TRBV4-1 to TRBJ2-3, with 14 bases aligning to TRBD2. V lost 2 bases and J lost 1; bases outside the gene matches: 20. The CDR3 length is 23 residues. Germline V gene data show CDR1 as MGHRA and CDR2 as YSYEKL. CDR3 coding DNA: TGCGCCAGCAGCCAACACTCTGGGGACAATCCGGGACTAGCGGGAGTGGGCACAGATACGCAGTATTTT. Its protein is CASSQHSGDNPGLAGVGTDTQYF.

This clonotype was counted ten times or more. Here the CDR3 reads CASSVVSWGGVTGELFF. Written as DNA, the CDR3 is TGTGCCAGCAGCGTAGTGTCCTGGGGAGGGGTCACCGGGGAGCTGTTTTTT. J is TRBJ2-2 and V is TRBV9; 7 positions match TRBD2. V dropped 0 bases and J dropped 4; count of bases not matched to a gene: 9. CDR1 SGDLS and CDR2 YYNGEE come from the germline V gene. CDR3 length: 17 residues.

At least ten counts were recorded for this clonotype. The V gene is TRBV29-1, the J gene TRBJ2-3; 8 nucleotides match TRBD2. V shed 4 bases, J shed 10 bases, and the junction held 7 bases outside the gene matches. There are 12 residues in the CDR3. Germline V lookup: CDR1 SQVTM, CDR2 ANQGSEA. CDR3 amino acids: CSVVFAGGAQYF. The CDR3, as DNA: TGCAGCGTTGTATTCGCGGGGGGAGCGCAGTATTTT.

The sample holds a few counts of this clonotype. This chain joins TRBV7-6 and TRBJ2-3; 10 nucleotides line up with TRBD1. V shed 1 base, J shed 4 bases, and the junction held 2 bases outside the gene matches. The length of the CDR3 is 15 residues. CDR1 is SGHVS and CDR2 is FNYEAQ in the germline V gene. In DNA form, the CDR3 reads TGTGCCAGCAGCTTAGGGGACAGGGGTTCAGATACGCAGTATTTT. This gives the protein CASSLGDRGSDTQYF.

V and J are TRBV6-5 and TRBJ2-7, with 8 positions matching TRBD1. With 6 bases clipped from V and 0 bases from J, the junction kept 4 bases outside the gene matches. Per the germline V gene, CDR1 is MNHEY and CDR2 is SVGAGI. CDR3 length equals 14 residues. The DNA for the CDR3 is TGTGCCAGCAGCGACAGGGGTAGCTCCTACGAGCAGTACTTC. Its translation is CASSDRGSSYEQYF.

The genes are TRBV20-1 and TRBJ2-1; 8 nucleotides match TRBD2. The germline V gene encodes CDR1 DFQATT and CDR2 SNEGSKA (reference sequence). V lost 3 bases to trimming and J lost 6 bases; unmatched junction nucleotides: 10. This CDR3 is built from 15 residues. CDR3 in amino acids: CSARPGVAGFNEQFF. CDR3 bases: TGCAGTGCTAGGCCCGGGGTAGCGGGATTCAATGAGCAGTTCTTC.

This clonotype was observed at least ten times. The CDR3 spells CASSQDLTYEQYF. The CDR3 nucleotides read TGTGCCAGCAGCCAGGACCTCACCTACGAGCAGTACTTC. The chain couples TRBV7-9 to TRBJ2-7; no firm D call. This CDR3 has 13 residues. Germline CDR1 reads SEHNR; CDR2 reads FQNEAQ (reference sequence). Deletions cut 5 bases from V and 2 bases from J, with 10 bases between.

At least ten counts were recorded for this clonotype. The chain employs TRBV20-1 and TRBJ2-3, with TRBD2 identical over 11 bases. The CDR3 runs to 17 residues. Germline assignment: CDR1 DFQATT and CDR2 SNEGSKA (reference sequence). The V gene end was trimmed by 6 bases and the J gene end by 3 bases; junction bases not matched to a gene: 14. CDR3 amino acids: CSALGTSGWEGTDTQYF. CDR3 DNA: TGCAGTGCCTTAGGGACTAGCGGCTGGGAGGGAACAGATACGCAGTATTTT.

In this sample, this clonotype turned up many times. The chain couples TRBV27 to TRBJ2-7, with D hard to call. V gave up 1 base and J gave up 4 bases, with 11 bases separating them. Germline V lookup: CDR1 MNHEY, CDR2 SMNVEV (reference sequence). The CDR3 contains 14 residues. DNA for the CDR3: TGTGCCAGCAGTTTATACGGCAGAGATTACGAGCAGTACTTC. It translates to CASSLYGRDYEQYF.

At least ten counts were recorded for this clonotype. The chain couples TRBV5-1 to TRBJ1-3; D is possibly TRBD1 (5 bases). Germline-derived CDR1 and CDR2 are SGHRS and YFSETQ. Between the trimmed V and J ends, which lost 0 bases and 0 bases, there was a span of 13 bases. This CDR3 has 17 amino acids. The CDR3 loop reads CASSLGIQGVSGNTIYF. The CDR3 DNA reads as TGCGCCAGCAGCTTGGGAATCCAAGGGGTCTCTGGAAACACCATATATTTT.

This clonotype was recorded many times. CDR3 region: CASSQDPGGGSYEQYF. The DNA of the CDR3 is TGCGCCAGCAGCCAAGATCCTGGCGGGGGTTCCTACGAGCAGTACTTC. J is TRBJ2-7 and V is TRBV4-1; TRBD2 agrees at 7 bases. Germline lookup yields CDR1 MGHRA and CDR2 YSYEKL. The V and J ends lost 0 bases and 1 base, in that order; junction bases with no gene match: 6. The CDR3 covers 16 residues.

The CDR3 DNA reads TGTGCCTGGAGTTTGCAGGGGGTTTCTGAAAAACTGTTTTTT. Its protein product is CAWSLQGVSEKLFF. The chain uses TRBV30 and TRBJ1-4, with 7 bases aligning to TRBD1. V lost 2 bases to trimming and J lost 7 bases; unmatched junction nucleotides: 7. From germline, CDR1 is GTSNPN and CDR2 SVGIG (reference sequence). The CDR3 length is 14 residues.

This clonotype was counted ten times or more. This rearrangement joins TRBV12-3 or TRBV12-4 to TRBJ1-2; 8 bases line up with TRBD1. With V trimmed by 1 base and J by 3 bases, 1 base remained unmatched. The CDR3 is 14 residues long. CDR3 sequence reads: CASSLVTGDYGYTF. CDR3 sequence (DNA): TGTGCCAGCAGTTTAGTGACAGGGGACTATGGCTACACCTTC.

This clonotype was counted at least ten times. The rearrangement uses TRBV24-1 and TRBJ2-2; 13 bases align to TRBD2. J lost 5 bases, V lost 4 bases, and 9 bases had no gene match. CDR3 size: 18 residues. From germline, CDR1 is KGHDR and CDR2 SFDVKD. CDR3 in amino acids: CATSDLGTSGINTGELFF. The CDR3 bases are TGTGCCACCAGTGACCTCGGGACTAGCGGGATTAATACCGGGGAGCTGTTTTTT.